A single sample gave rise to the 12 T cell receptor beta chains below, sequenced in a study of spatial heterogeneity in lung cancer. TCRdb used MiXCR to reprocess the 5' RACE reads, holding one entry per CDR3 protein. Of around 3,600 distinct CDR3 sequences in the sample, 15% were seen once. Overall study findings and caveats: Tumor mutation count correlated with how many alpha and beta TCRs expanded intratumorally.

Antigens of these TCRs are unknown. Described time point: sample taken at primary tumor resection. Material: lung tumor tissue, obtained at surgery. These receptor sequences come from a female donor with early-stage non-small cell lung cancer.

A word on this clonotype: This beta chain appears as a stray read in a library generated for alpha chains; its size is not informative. The CDR3 sequence is CASSHTTGEGQPQHF. CDR3 nucleotides: TGTGCCAGCAGCCATACCACAGGGGAGGGTCAGCCCCAGCATTTT. The chain links TRBV3-1 to TRBJ1-5; TRBD1 aligns across 7 bases. The CDR3 extends over 15 amino acids. Per the germline V gene, CDR1 is LGHDT and CDR2 is YNNKEL (reference sequence). V trimming: 3 bases; J trimming: 6 bases; junction bases outside the gene matches: 8.

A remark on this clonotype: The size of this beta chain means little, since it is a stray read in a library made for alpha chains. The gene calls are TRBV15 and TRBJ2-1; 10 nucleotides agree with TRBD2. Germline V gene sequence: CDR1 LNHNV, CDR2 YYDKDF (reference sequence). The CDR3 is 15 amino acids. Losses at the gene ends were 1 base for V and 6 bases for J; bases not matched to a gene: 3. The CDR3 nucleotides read TGTGCCACCAGCAGAGTGGCTAGCGGGAGCAATGAGCAGTTCTTC. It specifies CATSRVASGSNEQFF.

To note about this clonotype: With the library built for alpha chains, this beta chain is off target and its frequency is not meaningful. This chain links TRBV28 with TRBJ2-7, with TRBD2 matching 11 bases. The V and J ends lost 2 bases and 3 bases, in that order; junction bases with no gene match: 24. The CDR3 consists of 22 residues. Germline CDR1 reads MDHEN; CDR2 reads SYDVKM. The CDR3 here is CASSLLRGRLTSGATPLYEQYF. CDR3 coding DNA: TGTGCCAGCAGTTTACTCAGGGGGCGCCTGACTAGCGGGGCGACCCCCCTCTACGAGCAGTACTTC.

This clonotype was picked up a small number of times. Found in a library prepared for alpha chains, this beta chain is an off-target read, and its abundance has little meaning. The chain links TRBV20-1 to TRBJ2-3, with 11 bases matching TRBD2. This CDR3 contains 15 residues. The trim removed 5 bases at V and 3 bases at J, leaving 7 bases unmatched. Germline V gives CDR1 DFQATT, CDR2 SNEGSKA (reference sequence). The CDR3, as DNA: TGCAGTGCTCCACCGGGACTAGCGGCGACAGATACGCAGTATTTT. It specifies CSAPPGLAATDTQYF.

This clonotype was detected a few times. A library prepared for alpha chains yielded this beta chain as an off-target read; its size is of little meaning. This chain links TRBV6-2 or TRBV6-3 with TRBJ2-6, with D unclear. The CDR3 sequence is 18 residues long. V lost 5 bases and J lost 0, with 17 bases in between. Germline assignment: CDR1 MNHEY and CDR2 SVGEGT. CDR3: CASSPSTRSGSGANVLTF. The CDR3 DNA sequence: TGTGCCAGCAGTCCCTCGACACGATCGGGCTCTGGGGCCAACGTCCTGACTTTC.

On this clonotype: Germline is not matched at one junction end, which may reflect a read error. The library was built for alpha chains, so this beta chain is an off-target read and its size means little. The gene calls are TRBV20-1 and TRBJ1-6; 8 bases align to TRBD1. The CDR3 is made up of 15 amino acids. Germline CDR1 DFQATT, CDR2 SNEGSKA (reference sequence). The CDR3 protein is CSAGEPTGDNSPLHF. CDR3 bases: TGCAGTGCTGGAGAACCGACAGGGGATAATTCACCCCTCCACTTT.

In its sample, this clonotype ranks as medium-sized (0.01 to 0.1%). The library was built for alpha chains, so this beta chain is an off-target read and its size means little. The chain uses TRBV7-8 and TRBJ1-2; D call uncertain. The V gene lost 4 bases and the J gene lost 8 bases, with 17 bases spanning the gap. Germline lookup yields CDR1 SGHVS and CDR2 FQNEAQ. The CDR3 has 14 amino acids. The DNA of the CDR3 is TGTGCCAGCAGCTACCGGGTCGAAACCGGGGGCTACACCTTC. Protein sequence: CASSYRVETGGYTF.

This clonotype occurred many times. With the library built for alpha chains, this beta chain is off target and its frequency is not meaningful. The DNA for the CDR3 is TGTGCCAGCAGCCAAGGGTTCGTCAGTGAGACCCAGTACTTC. It yields the protein CASSQGFVSETQYF. The rearrangement joins TRBV3-1 to TRBJ2-5; no firm D call. Germline V gives CDR1 LGHDT, CDR2 YNNKEL (reference sequence). The CDR3 is made up of 14 amino acids. V shed 1 base and J shed 5 bases, with 11 bases lying between them.

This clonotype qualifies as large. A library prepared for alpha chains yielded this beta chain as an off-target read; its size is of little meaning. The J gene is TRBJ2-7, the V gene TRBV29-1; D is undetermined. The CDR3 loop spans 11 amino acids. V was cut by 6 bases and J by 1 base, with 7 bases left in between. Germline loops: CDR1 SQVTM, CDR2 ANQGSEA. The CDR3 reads CSVRESYEQYF. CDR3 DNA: TGCAGCGTACGTGAGTCCTACGAGCAGTACTTC.

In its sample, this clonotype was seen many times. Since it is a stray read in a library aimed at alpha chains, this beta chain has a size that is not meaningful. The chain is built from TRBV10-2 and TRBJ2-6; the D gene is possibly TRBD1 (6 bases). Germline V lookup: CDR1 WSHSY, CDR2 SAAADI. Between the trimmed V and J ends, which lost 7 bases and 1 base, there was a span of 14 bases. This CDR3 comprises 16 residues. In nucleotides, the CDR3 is TGCGCCAGCACACAGGGAAGGTCTTCTGGGGCCAACGTCCTGACTTTC. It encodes CASTQGRSSGANVLTF.

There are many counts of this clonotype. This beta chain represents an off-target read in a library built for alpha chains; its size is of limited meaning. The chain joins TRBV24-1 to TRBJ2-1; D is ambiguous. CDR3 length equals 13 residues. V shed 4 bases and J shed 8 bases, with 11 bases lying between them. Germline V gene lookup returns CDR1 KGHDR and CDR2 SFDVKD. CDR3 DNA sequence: TGTGCCACCAGTGACCATGTTAGGGATGAGCAGTTCTTC. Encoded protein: CATSDHVRDEQFF.

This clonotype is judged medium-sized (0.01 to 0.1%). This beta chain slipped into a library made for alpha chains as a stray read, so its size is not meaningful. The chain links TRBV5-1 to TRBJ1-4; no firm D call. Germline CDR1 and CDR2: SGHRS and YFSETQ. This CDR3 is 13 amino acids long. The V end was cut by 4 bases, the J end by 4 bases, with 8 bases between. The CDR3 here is CASSPGVNEKLFF. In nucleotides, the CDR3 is TGCGCCAGCAGCCCCGGGGTTAATGAAAAACTGTTTTTT.